Listed below are T cell receptor beta chains from one sample, sequenced in a study of blood T cell repertoires in COVID-19. The repertoire was sequenced with immunoSEQ multiplex PCR; TCRdb's copy has only in-frame clones and lacks some. The sample has about 140,000 clones; over 70% are singletons. The sample consisted of peripheral blood. Receptor source: a woman aged 55-75 years with acute or convalescent COVID-19. The CDR3 runs from the conserved cysteine through the conserved F or W. D genes are given only for firm matches.

v_call: TRBV18
j_call: TRBJ2-7
d_call: TRBD1
cdr3_nt: TGTGCCAGCTCACCACAACAGGGGGGCGAGCAGTACTTC
cdr3_aa: CASSPQQGGEQYF

v_call: TRBV5-1
j_call: TRBJ1-2
d_call: .
cdr3_nt: TGCGCCAGCAGCTTGGGGGGCCAAGGGAACTATGGCTACACCTTC
cdr3_aa: CASSLGGQGNYGYTF

v_call: TRBV5-5
j_call: TRBJ1-4
d_call: .
cdr3_nt: TGTGCCAGCAGCTTGGGGTTCGTACGGGGTGGTGAAAAACTGTTTTTT
cdr3_aa: CASSLGFVRGGEKLFF

v_call: TRBV10-3
j_call: TRBJ2-7
d_call: .
cdr3_nt: TGTGCCGCAGGACTTTCCAACGAGCAGTACTTC
cdr3_aa: CAAGLSNEQYF

v_call: TRBV10-2
j_call: TRBJ1-3
d_call: TRBD1
cdr3_nt: TGCGCCAGCAGAGGACAGGGGGCGAACACCATATATTTT
cdr3_aa: CASRGQGANTIYF

v_call: TRBV5-8
j_call: TRBJ2-7
d_call: TRBD2
cdr3_nt: TGTGCCACTAGCGGGGAGTACGAGCAGTACTTC
cdr3_aa: CATSGEYEQYF

v_call: TRBV4-1
j_call: TRBJ2-5
d_call: .
cdr3_nt: TGCGCCAGCAGCCAAGTAAGGAGGGAGACCCAGTACTTC
cdr3_aa: CASSQVRRETQYF

v_call: TRBV15
j_call: TRBJ2-5
d_call: TRBD2
cdr3_nt: TGTGCCACCAGCAGAGATCTAGCGGGAGGGTGGGAGACCCAGTACTTC
cdr3_aa: CATSRDLAGGWETQYF

v_call: TRBV5-1
j_call: TRBJ2-1
d_call: TRBD2
cdr3_nt: TGCGCCAGCAGCCTCGGACTAGCGGGAGTACGGGGATACAATGAGCAGTTCTTC
cdr3_aa: CASSLGLAGVRGYNEQFF

v_call: TRBV18
j_call: TRBJ2-1
d_call: TRBD2
cdr3_nt: TGTGCCAGCTCCCAGGGACTAGCGGGATTTCGTGAGCAGTTCTTC
cdr3_aa: CASSQGLAGFREQFF

v_call: TRBV30
j_call: TRBJ2-1
d_call: TRBD2
cdr3_nt: TGTGCCTGGGGGTCGTCTAGCGGATCCTACAATGAGCAGTTCTTC
cdr3_aa: CAWGSSSGSYNEQFF

v_call: TRBV30
j_call: TRBJ1-1
d_call: .
cdr3_nt: TGTGCCTGGAGTAGAGGGCAGGGGACCGGTGAAGCTTTCTTT
cdr3_aa: CAWSRGQGTGEAFF

v_call: TRBV19
j_call: TRBJ2-7
d_call: .
cdr3_nt: TGTGCCAGTAGTATAGTATCAGGGTCAACCTCCTACGAGCAGTACTTC
cdr3_aa: CASSIVSGSTSYEQYF